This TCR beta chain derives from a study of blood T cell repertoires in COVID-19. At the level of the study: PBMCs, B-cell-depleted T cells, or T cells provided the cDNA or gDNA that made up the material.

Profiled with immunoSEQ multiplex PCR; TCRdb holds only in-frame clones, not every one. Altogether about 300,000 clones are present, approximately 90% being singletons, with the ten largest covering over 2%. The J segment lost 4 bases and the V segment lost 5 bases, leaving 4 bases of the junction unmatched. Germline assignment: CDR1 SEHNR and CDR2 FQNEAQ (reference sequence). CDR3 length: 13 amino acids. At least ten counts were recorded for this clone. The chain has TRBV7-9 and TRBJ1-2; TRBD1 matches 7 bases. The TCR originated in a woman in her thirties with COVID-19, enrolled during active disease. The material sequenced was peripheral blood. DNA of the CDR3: TGTGCCAGCAGCGTGGGACAGACCTATGGCTACACCTTC. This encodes CASSVGQTYGYTF.